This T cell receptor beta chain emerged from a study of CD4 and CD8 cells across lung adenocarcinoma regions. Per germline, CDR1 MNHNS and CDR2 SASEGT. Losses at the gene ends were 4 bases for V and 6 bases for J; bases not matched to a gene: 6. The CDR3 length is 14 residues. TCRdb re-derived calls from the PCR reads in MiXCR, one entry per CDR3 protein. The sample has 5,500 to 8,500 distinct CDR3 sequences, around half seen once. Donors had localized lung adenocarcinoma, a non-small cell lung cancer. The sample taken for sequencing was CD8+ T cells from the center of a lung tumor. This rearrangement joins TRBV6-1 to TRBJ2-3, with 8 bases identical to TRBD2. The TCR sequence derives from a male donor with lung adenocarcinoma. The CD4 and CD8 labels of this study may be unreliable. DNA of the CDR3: TGTGCCAGCAGTGGCTCGGGACTAGGGGATACGCAGTATTTT. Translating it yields CASSGSGLGDTQYF.